The 32 T cell receptor beta chains presented below share a single source sample, sequenced in a study of T-cell memory formation after mild COVID-19 (TCRdb year 2021). Libraries were made using 5' RACE. These reads were obtained on an Illumina NovaSeq 6000. Using fastp at Q25 and MiXCR, TCRdb reprocessed the public reads and kept productive beta chains. Each CDR3 protein appears once, grouped with its most common genes and DNA. The sample table shows a few hundred thousand distinct CDR3 sequences, and 15% to 20% are seen once. Around a fifth of the sample is in the top ten clones. Sequenced: PBMCs or a T cell subset sorted from them (not recorded which). The source of these receptors is a young man who had mild COVID-19 (a few samples of this study predate the infection). The sample titles of this study are shuffled in the database, so cell type and time point are left out; the donor was told from shared clones.

This clonotype turned up a few times. This rearrangement joins TRBV4-2 to TRBJ1-1; maybe TRBD1 (6 bases). Germline V gives CDR1 LGHNA, CDR2 YNFKEQ. The CDR3 is made up of 15 amino acids. V lost 3 bases to trimming and J lost 4 bases, with 15 bases between them. The CDR3 here is CASSHQGGSATEAFF. DNA of the CDR3: TGTGCCAGCAGCCACCAAGGGGGATCGGCCACTGAAGCTTTCTTT.

The V and J genes are TRBV20-1 and TRBJ2-1; D gene ambiguous. Deletions cut 0 bases from V and 0 bases from J, with 12 bases between. In germline, CDR1 is DFQATT, CDR2 SNEGSKA (reference sequence). This CDR3 is 16 amino acids long. CDR3 sequence reads: CSARDPRISSYNEQFF. CDR3 sequence (DNA): TGCAGTGCTAGAGATCCCAGGATCAGCTCCTACAATGAGCAGTTCTTC.

Only a few counts were recorded for this clonotype. The chain links TRBV12-3 or TRBV12-4 to TRBJ1-5; 7 bases agree with TRBD1. This CDR3 region has 14 residues. V dropped 6 bases and J dropped 0; count of bases not matched to a gene: 2. CDR3 loop: CASRGQNSNQPQHF. The DNA for the CDR3 is TGTGCCAGCAGGGGACAGAATAGCAATCAGCCCCAGCATTTT.

The rearrangement links TRBV6-5 to TRBJ1-5; D remains ambiguous. CDR1 and CDR2 (germline): MNHEY, SVGAGI. Trimming shortened V by 5 bases and J by 6 bases, and 11 bases separated the two germline ends. This CDR3 region has 13 residues. The CDR3 DNA sequence: TGTGCCAGCAGTCCTATAGGCGGTCAGCCCCAGCATTTT. Amino acids: CASSPIGGQPQHF.

This clonotype has a handful of counts. V is TRBV12-3 or TRBV12-4 and J is TRBJ2-7; D remains ambiguous. The CDR3 covers 15 residues. Trimming took off 6 bases at V and 2 bases at J, with 17 bases between the two ends. CDR3 nucleotides: TGTGCCAGCAGGCCCACCGGGTCCAAGCCCTACGAGCAGTACTTC. It translates to CASRPTGSKPYEQYF.

As for this clonotype: An end of the junction differs from the germline gene, which may be a read error. V gene TRBV6-2 or TRBV6-3 combines with J gene TRBJ2-7; D is unclear. The CDR3 length is 13 residues. Germline CDR1 is MNHEY and CDR2 is SVGEGT. In nucleotides, the CDR3 is TGTGCCAGCAGTAAGCCCCCCATCTACCAGCAGTACTTC. This sequence encodes CASSKPPIYQQYF.

V is TRBV7-6 and J is TRBJ2-3; D perhaps matches TRBD2 (6 bases). The germline V gene has CDR1 SGHVS and CDR2 FNYEAQ. The CDR3 loop spans 16 amino acids. The V end was cut by 1 base, the J end by 6 bases, with 17 bases between. CDR3 bases: TGTGCCAGCAGCTTAGAGGCCAGGCCAGGAGGGGATACGCAGTATTTT. This sequence encodes CASSLEARPGGDTQYF.

A few counts support this clonotype. This sequence joins TRBV20-1 and TRBJ2-1; 9 nucleotides line up with TRBD2. The CDR3 loop spans 16 amino acids. The germline V gene encodes CDR1 DFQATT and CDR2 SNEGSKA (reference sequence). V dropped 2 bases and J dropped 9; count of bases not matched to a gene: 14. The CDR3, as DNA: TGCAGTGCTAGACTGCCTAGCGGGGTTGGTGGAACTGAGCAGTTCTTC. It is translated as CSARLPSGVGGTEQFF.

The chain recombines TRBV7-9 with TRBJ2-7; D may be TRBD2 (5 bases). Trimming took off 6 bases at V and 3 bases at J, with 12 bases between the two ends. The CDR3 sequence is 13 residues long. The germline gives CDR1 SEHNR, CDR2 FQNEAQ (reference sequence). CDR3: CASRLDENYEQYF. The CDR3 nucleotides read TGTGCCAGCAGACTAGACGAAAACTACGAGCAGTACTTC.

This clonotype occurred many times. The CDR3 DNA is TGTGCCAGCACAACGGGACAGTTGAACACTGAAGCTTTCTTT. This translates into CASTTGQLNTEAFF. V gene TRBV2 combines with J gene TRBJ1-1; TRBD1 aligns across 7 bases. The CDR3 has 14 amino acids. The V and J ends lost 7 bases and 0 bases, in that order; junction bases with no gene match: 5. Germline values: CDR1 SNHLY, CDR2 FYNNEI.

This clonotype was picked up a small number of times. The chain uses TRBV7-2 and TRBJ2-7, with D tentatively TRBD1 (6 bases). The CDR3 runs 15 residues. Germline V gives CDR1 SGHTA, CDR2 FQGNSA. Trimming cost V 5 bases and J 2 bases, with 16 bases left between them. DNA of the CDR3: TGTGCCAGCAGCCCCCAGGGGACGATAACCTACGAGCAGTACTTC. This codes for CASSPQGTITYEQYF.

This clonotype was seen more than once but under ten times. The chain employs TRBV5-5 and TRBJ2-5; 10 positions agree with TRBD1. The CDR3 extends over 14 amino acids. V lost 4 bases, J lost 5 bases, and 5 bases stayed unmatched. Germline CDR1 reads SGHKS; CDR2 reads YYEKEE (reference sequence). Here the CDR3 DNA reads TGTGCCAGCAGCCTGACAGGGGGCGTCGAGACCCAGTACTTC. Protein sequence: CASSLTGGVETQYF.

This rearrangement joins TRBV7-9 to TRBJ2-4; tentative D call: TRBD2 (6 bases). Trimming removed 4 bases from V and 15 bases from J, with 13 bases in between. The CDR3 sequence is 11 residues long. CDR1 and CDR2 (germline): SEHNR, FQNEAQ (reference sequence). In DNA, the CDR3 is TGTGCCAGCAGCTCCCGGGACTCCCTGTACTTC. Translated, it gives CASSSRDSLYF.

This clonotype was seen a handful of times. The V call is TRBV6-5, the J call TRBJ1-2, with D possibly matching TRBD1 (5 bases). Trimming left V 2 bases short and J 7 bases short, with 14 bases between. The CDR3 loop spans 14 amino acids. In germline, CDR1 is MNHEY, CDR2 SVGAGI. CDR3 region: CASSYGARNGGYTF. For the CDR3, the DNA is TGTGCCAGCAGTTACGGGGCGCGGAATGGTGGCTACACCTTC.

The V call is TRBV5-4, the J call TRBJ1-2; unclear D gene. Germline CDR1 is SGHNT and CDR2 is YYREEE (reference sequence). The ends were cut back, 2 bases at V and 3 bases at J, with 8 bases in the middle. The CDR3 consists of 13 residues. CDR3 nucleotides: TGTGCCAGCAGCTTCGAGAGGGACTATGGCTACACCTTC. Translated, it gives CASSFERDYGYTF.

This clonotype occurred many times. The chain employs TRBV7-9 and TRBJ2-1, with TRBD1 matching over 7 bases. CDR3 length: 15 amino acids. V lost 6 bases and J lost 2; bases outside the gene matches: 7. Per germline, CDR1 SEHNR and CDR2 FQNEAQ (reference sequence). The CDR3 DNA sequence: TGTGCCAGCAGAGAAGGGACAGCTCCCTACAATGAGCAGTTCTTC. As protein: CASREGTAPYNEQFF.

The chain joins TRBV30 to TRBJ2-1; D is perhaps TRBD1 or TRBD2 (5 bases each). This CDR3 comprises 12 residues. Germline V gives CDR1 GTSNPN, CDR2 SVGIG (reference sequence). Deletions cut 0 bases from V and 8 bases from J, with 8 bases between. The CDR3 DNA sequence: TGTGCCTGGAGTGTCGAGGGGCATGAGCAGTTCTTC. Its protein is CAWSVEGHEQFF.

This clonotype appeared a few times. The chain's CDR3 is CASSQGPSGVGETQYF. DNA of the CDR3: TGCGCCAGCAGCCAGGGCCCTAGCGGGGTTGGTGAGACCCAGTACTTC. The V gene is TRBV4-1, the J gene TRBJ2-5; 9 bases are a match to TRBD2. The germline V gene encodes CDR1 MGHRA and CDR2 YSYEKL. The ends lost 3 bases at V and 5 bases at J; junction bases unmatched: 10. This CDR3 is built from 16 residues.

This clonotype turned up a few times. The J gene is TRBJ1-1, the V gene TRBV29-1; D gene ambiguous. Trimming removed 3 bases at V and 3 bases at J, with 8 bases between. The CDR3 has 12 residues. Germline V gives CDR1 SQVTM, CDR2 ANQGSEA. This CDR3 is CSVDSGYTEAFF. The CDR3 coding sequence is TGCAGCGTTGATTCGGGGTACACTGAAGCTTTCTTT. The full variable domain, with the rest looked up from reference TRBV29-1 and TRBJ1-1, is SAVISQKPSRDICQRGTSLTIQCQVDSQVTMMFWYRQQPGQSLTLIATANQGSEATYESGFVIDKFPISRPNLTFSTLTVSNMSPEDSSIYLCSVDSGYTEAFFGQGTRLTVV.

J is TRBJ1-1 and V is TRBV5-1; TRBD1 matches 10 bases. Germline lookup yields CDR1 SGHRS and CDR2 YFSETQ. There are 15 residues in the CDR3. Germline trimming cut 9 bases from V and 0 bases from J; bases unmatched to any gene: 8. The CDR3 DNA sequence: TGCGCCATCAGAAGGGACAGGGGCATGAACACTGAAGCTTTCTTT. It specifies CAIRRDRGMNTEAFF.

This clonotype showed up just a few times. The chain links TRBV7-2 to TRBJ2-3; TRBD2 matches at 9 bases. Looked up from germline, CDR1 is SGHTA and CDR2 is FQGNSA. The CDR3 runs to 17 residues. Losses at the gene ends were 6 bases for V and 9 bases for J; bases not matched to a gene: 19. Here the CDR3 reads CASRPPSGGPPGETQYF. CDR3 nucleotides: TGTGCCAGCAGACCTCCCAGCGGGGGGCCTCCCGGGGAAACGCAGTATTTT.

Many counts were recorded for this clonotype. The chain carries TRBV7-9 and TRBJ1-2; D not resolved. The V gene lost 5 bases and the J gene lost 1 base, with 8 bases spanning the gap. The CDR3 length is 13 residues. From germline, CDR1 is SEHNR and CDR2 FQNEAQ (reference sequence). The CDR3 loop is CASSLTDNYGYTF. The CDR3 DNA follows: TGTGCCAGCAGCCTTACGGATAACTATGGCTACACCTTC. The full variable domain, with the rest looked up from reference TRBV7-9 and TRBJ1-2, is DTGVSQNPRHKITKRGQNVTFRCDPISEHNRLYWYRQTLGQGPEFLTYFQNEAQLEKSRLLSDRFSAERPKGSFSTLEIQRTEQGDSAMYLCASSLTDNYGYTFGSGTRLTVV.

The chain employs TRBV7-6 and TRBJ2-1; possible D gene TRBD1, 6 bases. CDR1 is SGHVS and CDR2 is FNYEAQ in the germline V gene. V was shortened by 4 bases and J by 10 bases, with 26 bases between the two germline ends. This CDR3 comprises 17 residues. The CDR3 spells CASSSPLGSGVGREQFF. The CDR3 region has the DNA TGTGCCAGCAGCTCCCCCCTCGGGTCAGGGGTAGGACGGGAGCAGTTCTTC. The full variable domain, rest sourced from reference TRBV7-6 and TRBJ2-1, is GAGVSQSPRYKVTKRGQDVALRCDPISGHVSLYWYRQALGQGPEFLTYFNYEAQQDKSGLPNDRFSAERPEGSISTLTIQRTEQRDSAMYRCASSSPLGSGVGREQFFGPGTRLTVL.

V and J are TRBV11-2 and TRBJ2-1; D is uncertain. This CDR3 region has 13 residues. The V end was cut by 3 bases, the J end by 12 bases, with 15 bases between. Germline CDR1 SGHAT, CDR2 FQNNGV. CDR3: CASSFSQPGVQFF. CDR3 in DNA: TGTGCCAGCAGCTTTAGCCAGCCTGGTGTGCAGTTCTTC.

The chain couples TRBV6-2 or TRBV6-3 to TRBJ1-5; the match to TRBD1 covers 9 bases. Trimming took 6 bases from V and 4 from J; bases not matched to a gene: 7. The CDR3 is 15 residues long. In germline, CDR1 is MNHEY, CDR2 SVGEGT. CDR3 in DNA: TGTGCCAGCAGACCTACAGGGGGCTTAAATCAGCCCCAGCATTTT. Protein: CASRPTGGLNQPQHF.

This clonotype showed up just a few times. J is TRBJ2-5 and V is TRBV5-6, with D perhaps matching TRBD1 (5 bases). The V gene's germline CDR1 is SGHDT and CDR2 YYEEEE. The CDR3 length is 13 residues. The V gene lost 3 bases and the J gene lost 5 bases, with 11 bases spanning the gap. The CDR3 loop is CASSWGTTETQYF. CDR3 nucleotides: TGTGCCAGCAGCTGGGGCACCACCGAGACCCAGTACTTC.

This clonotype was counted a few times. The chain recombines TRBV10-3 with TRBJ2-2; D unclear. CDR1 and CDR2 from the germline V gene are ENHRY and SYGVKD. The CDR3 extends over 14 amino acids. V was pared by 7 bases and J by 2 bases, with 11 bases between. CDR3 protein: CAIIGQLNTGELFF. The CDR3 DNA sequence: TGTGCCATCATCGGTCAGCTTAACACCGGGGAGCTGTTTTTT.

This clonotype was counted many times. The V gene is TRBV12-3 or TRBV12-4, the J gene TRBJ2-3, with 7 bases lining up with TRBD2. The CDR3 extends over 15 amino acids. J lost 2 bases, V lost 3 bases, and 5 bases had no gene match. CDR3 amino acids: CASSLNGGNTDTQYF. In nucleotides, the CDR3 is TGTGCCAGCAGTTTGAACGGGGGGAACACAGATACGCAGTATTTT.

The chain is built from TRBV5-1 and TRBJ2-3; D remains ambiguous. CDR1 and CDR2 from the germline V gene are SGHRS and YFSETQ. Trimming shortened V by 0 bases and J by 2 bases, and 10 bases separated the two germline ends. The length of the CDR3 is 15 residues. CDR3 DNA sequence: TGCGCCAGCAGCTTGGCGGAATACCTCACAGATACGCAGTATTTT. Residues: CASSLAEYLTDTQYF.

This clonotype was observed a few times. The chain uses TRBV5-1 and TRBJ2-7; TRBD2 agrees at 10 bases. CDR1 SGHRS and CDR2 YFSETQ come from the germline V gene. This CDR3 has 15 residues. J was trimmed by 0 bases and V by 4 bases; bases with no gene match: 4. The CDR3 DNA sequence: TGCGCCAGCAGCCCCTTAGCGGGGGGCTCCTACGAGCAGTACGTC. Translation gives CASSPLAGGSYEQYV.

The V gene is TRBV19, the J gene TRBJ2-7, with 7 positions matching TRBD1. From germline, CDR1 is LNHDA and CDR2 SQIVND (reference sequence). Losses at the gene ends were 3 bases for V and 4 bases for J; bases not matched to a gene: 6. CDR3 length: 14 residues. As DNA, the CDR3 is TGTGCCAGTAGTATCGGAACAGGGGAGTACGAGCAGTACTTC. The encoded protein is CASSIGTGEYEQYF.

This clonotype has more than one count but fewer than ten. The chain combines TRBV5-1 with TRBJ1-4, with 7 bases fitting TRBD1. After removal of 7 bases from V and 8 bases from J, the junction contained 11 bases not matched to a gene. There are 14 residues in the CDR3. CDR1 and CDR2 from the germline V gene are SGHRS and YFSETQ. The CDR3 loop is CASSKGGGWEKLFF. The CDR3 nucleotides are TGCGCCAGCTCCAAAGGGGGCGGATGGGAAAAACTGTTTTTT. The whole variable domain, filled in from reference TRBV5-1 and TRBJ1-4, reads KAGVTQTPRYLIKTRGQQVTLSCSPISGHRSVSWYQQTPGQGLQFLFEYFSETQRNKGNFPGRFSGRQFSNSRSEMNVSTLELGDSALYLCASSKGGGWEKLFFGSGTQLSVL.